Below, one TCR beta chain is given with its context. Antigen: not known. These data come from a study of shared clonotypes between healthy human individuals. Study context: Researchers assigned three CD4 naive, three CD4 memory, two CD8 naive and one CD8 memory plate to each donor. General study findings and limits: Clonotypes that were shared across several donors made up around 5% of naive CD4 clonotypes.

Trimming removed 1 base from V and 4 bases from J, with 11 bases in between. CDR3 length: 14 residues. The protocol was immunoSEQ multiplex PCR, while the TCRdb copy is restricted to in-frame clones and leaves out a portion. The sample includes about 2.3 million clones, more than 85% of them seen just once. The sequencing sample was made of naive CD4+ T cells from PBMCs. This sample's subset: CD45RA+ positively selected. The clonotype was recovered from a man between 18 and 29 years old in good health. Some clones in this sample may be carry-over from other donors' samples. The chain carries TRBV5-3 and TRBJ1-2; D gene unclear. TRBV5-3 is reported as an ORF; its role is uncertain. CDR3 protein: CARSLRETGYGYTF. Written as DNA, the CDR3 is TGTGCCAGAAGCTTGCGGGAGACGGGCTATGGCTACACCTTC.